This entry describes one TCR beta chain. In the naive CD8 group, cells lacked CD45RO and were positively selected for CCR7, so terminally differentiated effector memory CD45RA+ cells were left out. Sequencing was performed with immunoSEQ multiplex PCR; in TCRdb, only in-frame clones are kept and a portion is missing. The sample holds 450,000 to 700,000 clones, about 95% seen once. This specimen belongs to a study of shared clonotypes between healthy human individuals. V lost 7 bases, J lost 0 bases, and 13 bases lay in between. The CDR3 is 14 amino acids. Per germline, CDR1 ENHRY and CDR2 SYGVKD. Material for sequencing was naive CD8+ T cells sorted from blood. This receptor was obtained from a woman aged 25 to 39 in good health. The gene calls are TRBV10-3 and TRBJ2-7; perhaps TRBD1 as D (6 bases). CDR3 protein: CAINADSYSYEQYF. Here the CDR3 DNA reads TGTGCCATCAACGCGGACAGCTACTCCTACGAGCAGTACTTC.